Listed below are T cell receptor beta chains from one sample, sequenced in a study of shared clonotypes between healthy human individuals. TCRdb's copy holds only in-frame clones and misses some; the assay was immunoSEQ multiplex PCR. Of around 600,000 clones listed, roughly 95% are singletons. The sample consisted of naive CD8+ T cells sorted from blood. All receptors derive from a woman in her twenties or thirties in good health. CDR3s include the opening cysteine and the closing phenylalanine or tryptophan. A D gene is named only where the DNA matches it firmly. Where a row states a size, it is once, few, many or the class of an expanded clone; other rows omit it.

-	TRBV7-9	TRBJ2-2	-	TGTGCCAGCAGCTTATTGGGGCAGGGCACCGGGGAGCTGTTTTTT	CASSLLGQGTGELFF
-	TRBV27	TRBJ1-4	TRBD1	TGTGCCAGCAGACCAACCCCAGGGGGCAAGGGAAAACTGTTTTTT	CASRPTPGGKGKLFF
-	TRBV2	TRBJ1-4	-	TGTGCCAGCAGTCTACGTCGGGGCCCTAATGAAAAACTGTTTTTT	CASSLRRGPNEKLFF
-	TRBV6-5	TRBJ1-2	-	TGTGCCAGCAGCTCCGTGGGGGTCTTTGGTGGCTACACCTTC	CASSSVGVFGGYTF
once	TRBV5-6	TRBJ1-4	-	TGTGCCAGCAGCTTGGGGGGGAGTGAAAAACTGTTTTTT	CASSLGGSEKLFF
-	TRBV7-9	TRBJ2-3	-	TGTGCCAGCAGCTGGGGAGCCGATCCCGGGGCAGATACGCAGTATTTT	CASSWGADPGADTQYF
-	TRBV2	TRBJ1-1	TRBD1	TGTGCCAGCAGTGAAGTAACAGGGGGGGGGACTGAAGCTTTCTTT	CASSEVTGGGTEAFF
-	TRBV5-4	TRBJ2-1	-	TGTGCCAGCAGCTTGGAGGGGTTGGGACATAGATACAATGAGCAGTTCTTC	CASSLEGLGHRYNEQFF
-	TRBV28	TRBJ2-3	TRBD2	TGTGCCAGCAGTTTAACGGGAGGGCCAGATACGCAGTATTTT	CASSLTGGPDTQYF
-	TRBV6-6	TRBJ2-5	TRBD2	TGTGCCAGCAGTGAGAGGGAGGGCCTTAGAGAGACCCAGTACTTC	CASSEREGLRETQYF
-	TRBV29-1	TRBJ2-1	-	TGCAGCGTTGAAGATTTCGAGCGTGGAAGCTCCTACAATGAGCAGTTCTTC	CSVEDFERGSSYNEQFF
-	TRBV27	TRBJ2-1	TRBD2	TGTGCCAGCAGTTTCCTAGCGGGAATTGACAATGAGCAGTTCTTC	CASSFLAGIDNEQFF
-	TRBV23-1	TRBJ2-7	TRBD1	TGCGCCAGCAGTCAGAGGGGACAGGGGGCCTCCTACGAGCAGTACTTC	CASSQRGQGASYEQYF
-	TRBV5-1	TRBJ2-7	-	TGCGCCAGCAGCTGGCAACTTAGCGACGAGCAGTACTTC	CASSWQLSDEQYF
-	TRBV27	TRBJ1-3	-	TGTGCCAGCAGTTTAAACAGCATCTCTGGAAACACCATATATTTT	CASSLNSISGNTIYF
-	TRBV28	TRBJ2-7	-	TGTGCCACAGGGGAATTCCGCTACGAGCAGTACTTC	CATGEFRYEQYF
-	TRBV5-1	TRBJ1-1	-	TGCGCCAGCAGCTTCCCAGGGAGCACTGAAGCTTTCTTT	CASSFPGSTEAFF
few	TRBV28	TRBJ2-7	TRBD2	TGTGCCAGCAGTTTACCGGCCAGGGAGGGAAACTACGAGCAGTACTTC	CASSLPAREGNYEQYF
-	TRBV28	TRBJ2-1	TRBD2	TGTGCCAGCAGATTTAGCGGGGAGCAGTTCTTC	CASRFSGEQFF
-	TRBV11-2	TRBJ2-5	-	TGTGCCAGCAGCCTAGTTAGTCGGGAGACCCAGTACTTC	CASSLVSRETQYF
-	TRBV4-1	TRBJ2-1	-	TGCGCCAGCAGCCAAGTAACTCGCCCTACCTACAATGAGCAGTTCTTC	CASSQVTRPTYNEQFF
-	TRBV2	TRBJ2-7	TRBD2	TGTGCCAGCAGTCCTACTAGCGGGGGATACGAGCAGTACTTC	CASSPTSGGYEQYF
-	TRBV28	TRBJ1-3	-	TGTGCCAGCACCTTCAGGGCTTTTGGAAACACCATATATTTT	CASTFRAFGNTIYF
-	TRBV2	TRBJ2-2	-	TGTGCCAGCAAAGTGGTAGGGACCGGGGAGCTGTTTTTT	CASKVVGTGELFF
-	TRBV6-5	TRBJ2-7	-	TGTGCCAGCAGTCCCGGGACTGGCTACGAGCAGTACTTC	CASSPGTGYEQYF
-	TRBV7-9	TRBJ2-5	TRBD2	TGTGCCAGCAGTAGAGCGGGATTTGAAGAGACCCAGTACTTC	CASSRAGFEETQYF
-	TRBV6-1	TRBJ1-6	TRBD1	TGTGCCAGCAGTGAAGGGACAGGCTCATATAATTCACCCCTCCACTTT	CASSEGTGSYNSPLHF
-	TRBV5-6	TRBJ2-7	-	TGTGCCAGCAGCTTGGTCCCCTACGAGCAGTACTTC	CASSLVPYEQYF
once	TRBV4-2	TRBJ2-2	-	TGTGCCAGCAGCCAAGACCCTTCACTCGGCGGGGAGCTGTTTTTT	CASSQDPSLGGELFF
-	TRBV5-6	TRBJ2-1	-	TGTGCCAGCAGCTTAGGGAGCCCCAATGAGCAGTTCTTC	CASSLGSPNEQFF
-	TRBV5-6	TRBJ2-7	TRBD2	TGTGCCAGCAGCTTGCTTCGCGGGAGGCGATCGTCCTACGAGCAGTACTTC	CASSLLRGRRSSYEQYF
-	TRBV7-6	TRBJ2-7	-	TGTGCCAGCAGCTTAGTATATGGTAGGGGGACGTACGAGCAGTACTTC	CASSLVYGRGTYEQYF
-	TRBV7-7	TRBJ2-7	-	TGTGCCAGCAGTCCGGGACACTCCTACGAGCAGTACTTC	CASSPGHSYEQYF